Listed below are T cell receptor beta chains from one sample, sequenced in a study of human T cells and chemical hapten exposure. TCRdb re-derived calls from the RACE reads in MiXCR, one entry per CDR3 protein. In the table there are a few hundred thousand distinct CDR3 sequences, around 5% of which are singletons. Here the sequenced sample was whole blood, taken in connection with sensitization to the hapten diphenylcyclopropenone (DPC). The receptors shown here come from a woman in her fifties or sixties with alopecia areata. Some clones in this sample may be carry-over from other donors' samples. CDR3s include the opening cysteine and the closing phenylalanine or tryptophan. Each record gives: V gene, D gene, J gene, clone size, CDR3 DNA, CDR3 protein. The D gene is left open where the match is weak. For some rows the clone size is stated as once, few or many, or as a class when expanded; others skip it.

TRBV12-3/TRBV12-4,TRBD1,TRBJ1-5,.,TGTGCCAGCAGTTTTTCGGGACAGGCCTATAGCAATCAGCCCCAGCATTTT,CASSFSGQAYSNQPQHF
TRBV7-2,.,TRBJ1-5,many,TGTGCCAGCAGCTCCAAAGGGAATCAGCCCCAGCATTTT,CASSSKGNQPQHF
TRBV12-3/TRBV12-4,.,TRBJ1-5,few,TGTGCCAGCAGCTTCGGGGGGGACCATCAGCCCCAGCATTTT,CASSFGGDHQPQHF
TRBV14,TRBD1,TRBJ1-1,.,TGTGCCAGCAGCCCTCACAGGGGAGAGGGCACTGAAGCTTTCTTT,CASSPHRGEGTEAFF
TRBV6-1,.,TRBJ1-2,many,TGTGCCAGCAGACCCGACAGTAACTATGGCTACACCTTC,CASRPDSNYGYTF
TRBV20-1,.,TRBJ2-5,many,TGCAGTGCTACTAGGGGTGCGATTGAGACCCAGTACTTC,CSATRGAIETQYF
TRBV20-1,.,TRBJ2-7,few,TGCAGTGCTGGAACGCCAAACGAGGTCTACGAGCAGTACTTC,CSAGTPNEVYEQYF
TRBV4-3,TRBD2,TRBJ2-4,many,TGCGCCAGCAGCCAAGATTTTAGCGGGAGACAAAACATTCAGTACTTC,CASSQDFSGRQNIQYF
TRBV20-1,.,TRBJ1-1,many,TGCAGTGCTAGAAGGCTGGGAGGCGGCACTGAAGCTTTCTTT,CSARRLGGGTEAFF
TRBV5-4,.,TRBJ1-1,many,TGTGCCAGCAGCTCCCGACAGGTTGGGACTGAAGCTTTCTTT,CASSSRQVGTEAFF
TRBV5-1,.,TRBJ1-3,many,TGCGCCAGCAGCTTGTCGGCAGGGCGGGACACCATATATTTT,CASSLSAGRDTIYF
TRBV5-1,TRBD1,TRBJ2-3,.,TGCGCCAGCGGCGGGGACAGGGGCACAGATACGCAGTATTTT,CASGGDRGTDTQYF
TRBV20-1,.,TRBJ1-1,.,TGCAGTGCTGTACAGGGACGGTTGGACACTGAAGCTTTCTTT,CSAVQGRLDTEAFF
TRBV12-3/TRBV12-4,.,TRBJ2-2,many,TGTGCCAGCAGTTTTGGGGGCCCCACCGGGGAGCTGTTTTTT,CASSFGGPTGELFF
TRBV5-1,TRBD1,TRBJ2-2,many,TGCGCCAGCAGCGGAACGACAGGGGGCCCGAACACCGGGGAGCTGTTTTTT,CASSGTTGGPNTGELFF
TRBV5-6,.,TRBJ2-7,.,TGTGCCAGCAGCGCCGGGACACCCCACGAGCAGTACTTC,CASSAGTPHEQYF
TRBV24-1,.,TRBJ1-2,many,TGTGCCACCAGTGATTGGGTAGCCTACACCTTC,CATSDWVAYTF
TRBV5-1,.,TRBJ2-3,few,TGCGCCAGCAGCTTGGGTCGAGAAGAGGGCCGCACAGATACGCAGTATTTT,CASSLGREEGRTDTQYF
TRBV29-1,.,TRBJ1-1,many,TGCAGCGTTGTAGGAAGGGACTCGAACACTGAAGCTTTCTTT,CSVVGRDSNTEAFF
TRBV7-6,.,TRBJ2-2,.,TGTGCCAGCAGCCACGGCGGAACCGGGGAGCTGTTTTTT,CASSHGGTGELFF
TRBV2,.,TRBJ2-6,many,TGTGCCAGCAGTGAACATGGTGGTGGGGCCAACGTCCTGACTTTC,CASSEHGGGANVLTF
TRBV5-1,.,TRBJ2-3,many,TGCGCCAGCAGCTTGGTGACTAACACAGATACGCAGTATTTT,CASSLVTNTDTQYF